These 23 T cell receptor beta chains share one sample of origin, sequenced in a study of T cell responses to AZD1222 COVID-19 vaccine. Libraries were prepared by immunoSEQ multiplex PCR; TCRdb keeps only in-frame clonotypes and omits some of them. The repertoire consists of some 140,000 clones, with just over 90% occurring once and the leading ten covering about 1.9%. This specimen consisted of peripheral blood, obtained on day 0 of AZD1222 vaccination. The receptors shown here come from an adult in good health.

V and J are TRBV3-1 (or the pseudogene TRBV3-2) and TRBJ2-7; D is uncertain. Germline-derived CDR1 and CDR2 are LGHDT and YNNKEL (reference sequence). This CDR3 comprises 13 residues. The V gene lost 6 bases and the J gene lost 0 bases, with 9 bases spanning the gap. The CDR3 loop reads CASRDVSSYEQYF. The CDR3 DNA sequence: TGTGCCAGCAGGGACGTAAGCTCCTACGAGCAGTACTTC.

The chain recombines TRBV6-2 or TRBV6-3 with TRBJ2-7; 7 nucleotides agree with TRBD1. This CDR3 has 17 residues. With 2 bases clipped from V and 5 bases from J, the junction kept 15 bases outside the gene matches. Germline CDR1 is MNHEY and CDR2 is SVGEGT. The CDR3 reads CASSYLDRARSVDEQYF. CDR3 nucleotides: TGTGCCAGCAGTTACCTTGACAGGGCGAGGTCAGTCGACGAGCAGTACTTC.

This clone is a singleton in its sample. The chain has TRBV4-2 and TRBJ2-3; 9 bases align to TRBD2. Germline V gives CDR1 LGHNA, CDR2 YNFKEQ. V was clipped by 4 bases and J by 3 bases; unmatched bases: 8. There are 16 residues in the CDR3. The DNA of the CDR3 is TGTGCCAGCAGCCTCACTAGCGGGCGACCTACAGATACGCAGTATTTT. Translating it yields CASSLTSGRPTDTQYF.

The chain joins TRBV5-1 to TRBJ2-7; 9 bases agree with TRBD1. Unmatched junction bases numbered 4, after V lost 4 bases and J lost 2 bases. In germline, CDR1 is SGHRS, CDR2 YFSETQ. This CDR3 has 14 residues. Here the CDR3 reads CASSRDRVPYEQYF. CDR3 bases: TGCGCCAGCAGCCGGGACAGGGTCCCCTACGAGCAGTACTTC.

The CDR3 loop reads CASSLHREMGLSNQPQHF. The CDR3 DNA reads as TGTGCCAGCAGCCTACACAGGGAGATGGGACTGAGCAATCAGCCCCAGCATTTT. V usage is TRBV3-1 (or the pseudogene TRBV3-2) and J usage is TRBJ1-5, with D possibly matching TRBD1 (6 bases). In germline, CDR1 is LGHDT, CDR2 YNNKEL (reference sequence). V was shortened by 4 bases and J by 1 base, with 20 bases between the two germline ends. The CDR3 is 18 amino acids.

This clone was observed once. The chain links TRBV7-2 to TRBJ1-2; D unclear. Germline V gene data show CDR1 as SGHTA and CDR2 as FQGNSA. V was clipped by 2 bases and J by 8 bases, with 12 bases between them. The CDR3 has 13 residues. Here the CDR3 DNA reads TGTGCCAGCAGCTTAAGCAGCGGGTGGGGCTACACCTTC. Protein sequence: CASSLSSGWGYTF. The whole variable domain, filled in from reference TRBV7-2 and TRBJ1-2, reads GAGVSQSPSNKVTEKGKDVELRCDPISGHTALYWYRQSLGQGLEFLIYFQGNSAPDKSGLPSDRFSAERTGGSVSTLTIQRTQQEDSAVYLCASSLSSGWGYTFGSGTRLTVV.

This chain joins TRBV18 and TRBJ2-6; D not certain. Trimming took off 0 bases at V and 3 bases at J, with 9 bases between the two ends. The CDR3 has 16 amino acids. The V gene's germline CDR1 is KGHSH and CDR2 LQKENI. This CDR3 reads CASSPPIQYGANVLTF. The CDR3 region has the DNA TGTGCCAGCTCACCACCCATTCAATATGGGGCCAACGTCCTGACTTTC.

V usage is TRBV6-2 or TRBV6-3 and J usage is TRBJ2-1, with 8 bases that match TRBD2. Germline V gene lookup returns CDR1 MNHEY and CDR2 SVGEGT. With 5 bases clipped from V and 5 bases from J, the junction kept 5 bases outside the gene matches. This CDR3 has 14 amino acids. CDR3 region: CASSPGGANNEQFF. The CDR3 DNA sequence: TGTGCCAGCAGTCCGGGGGGGGCGAACAATGAGCAGTTCTTC.

The chain has TRBV6-5 and TRBJ1-2, with 8 bases fitting TRBD1. The CDR3 contains 12 residues. Germline V gives CDR1 MNHEY, CDR2 SVGAGI. Germline trimming cut 0 bases from V and 14 bases from J; bases unmatched to any gene: 5. CDR3 residues: CASSYSTGAWTF. The CDR3 DNA follows: TGTGCCAGCAGTTACTCGACAGGGGCCTGGACCTTC.

The V and J genes are TRBV10-3 and TRBJ1-5, with D possibly TRBD1 on 5 matching bases. The V and J ends lost 6 bases and 4 bases respectively, with 13 bases between them. The V gene's germline CDR1 is ENHRY and CDR2 SYGVKD. The CDR3 runs 14 residues. CDR3 region: CAISARAGNQPQHF. CDR3 nucleotides: TGTGCCATCAGCGCGAGGGCAGGGAATCAGCCCCAGCATTTT.

The V call is TRBV5-3, the J call TRBJ1-2; 7 bases agree with TRBD1. Being an ORF, TRBV5-3 has a function that is uncertain. Unmatched junction bases numbered 9, after V lost 1 base and J lost 6 bases. The length of the CDR3 is 15 residues. The CDR3 sequence is CARSLWLGGIDGYTF. The DNA for the CDR3 is TGTGCCAGAAGCTTGTGGTTAGGGGGCATCGATGGCTACACCTTC.

The gene calls are TRBV6-5 and TRBJ2-1; no definite D call. V gave up 0 bases and J gave up 4 bases, with 7 bases separating them. The CDR3 covers 14 residues. Germline-derived CDR1 and CDR2 are MNHEY and SVGAGI. This CDR3 reads CASSYSQIYNEQFF. CDR3 DNA: TGTGCCAGCAGTTACTCACAAATTTACAATGAGCAGTTCTTC.

This clone was detected only once. The chain carries TRBV5-1 and TRBJ2-7; no clear D gene. In germline, CDR1 is SGHRS, CDR2 YFSETQ. V was pared by 4 bases and J by 0 bases, with 14 bases between. The CDR3 totals 15 residues. CDR3 sequence: CASSLGLSGSYEQYF. Here the CDR3 DNA reads TGCGCCAGCAGCCTGGGATTATCAGGCTCCTACGAGCAGTACTTC.

V usage is TRBV5-4 and J usage is TRBJ2-3; 7 nucleotides match TRBD2. Per germline, CDR1 SGHNT and CDR2 YYREEE (reference sequence). Trimming at V came to 3 bases and at J to 2 bases, leaving 3 bases not matched to a gene. The CDR3 has 14 residues. The CDR3 DNA reads TGTGCCAGCAGCTCAAGGGACTACACAGATACGCAGTATTTT. Protein: CASSSRDYTDTQYF.

The chain combines TRBV7-8 with TRBJ2-5; D gene unclear. The germline gives CDR1 SGHVS, CDR2 FQNEAQ. Trimming removed 1 base at V and 1 base at J, with 10 bases between. The CDR3 runs 15 residues. In DNA form, the CDR3 reads TGTGCCAGCAGCTTAGGGCTACCCCTCCAAGAGACCCAGTACTTC. Protein sequence: CASSLGLPLQETQYF.

The V gene is TRBV30, the J gene TRBJ2-7, with TRBD2 as a possible D gene (5 bases). Germline lookup yields CDR1 GTSNPN and CDR2 SVGIG (reference sequence). The germline V and J ends were trimmed by 0 bases and 3 bases, with 9 bases remaining between them. The CDR3 runs to 13 residues. DNA of the CDR3: TGTGCCTGGAGTGTAAGAGGAGGCTACGAGCAGTACTTC. Its translation is CAWSVRGGYEQYF.

There are a few counts of this clone. This sequence joins TRBV5-4 and TRBJ1-4, with D tentatively TRBD1 (5 bases). The CDR3 is 15 residues long. CDR1 and CDR2 (germline): SGHNT, YYREEE (reference sequence). V lost 3 bases and J 0 bases, leaving 9 bases between the germline ends. CDR3 DNA sequence: TGTGCCAGCAGCTGGGACGGATCAACTAATGAAAAACTGTTTTTT. Translated: CASSWDGSTNEKLFF.

This chain links TRBV4-2 with TRBJ2-7, with D perhaps matching TRBD1 or TRBD2 (6 bases each). The germline CDR1 and CDR2 sequences are LGHNA and YNFKEQ. CDR3 length equals 16 residues. Trimming pared 2 bases from V and 9 bases from J, leaving 23 bases between. CDR3 sequence (DNA): TGTGCCAGCAGCCAACCCTGGGAGGCAGGGGAGGTTGGGCAGTACTTC. Protein sequence: CASSQPWEAGEVGQYF.

The chain couples TRBV9 to TRBJ2-5; perhaps TRBD1 as D (6 bases). Trimming shortened V by 1 base and J by 5 bases, and 12 bases separated the two germline ends. This CDR3 is 14 amino acids long. Germline CDR1 SGDLS, CDR2 YYNGEE. The chain's CDR3 is CASSVTGRGETQYF. The CDR3, as DNA: TGTGCCAGCAGCGTAACAGGGCGAGGGGAGACCCAGTACTTC. The full variable domain, rest sourced from reference TRBV9 and TRBJ2-5, is DSGVTQTPKHLITATGQRVTLRCSPRSGDLSVYWYQQSLDQGLQFLIQYYNGEERAKGNILERFSAQQFPDLHSELNLSSLELGDSALYFCASSVTGRGETQYFGPGTRLLVL.

V gene TRBV9 combines with J gene TRBJ1-2, with D possibly TRBD1 on 6 matching bases. The germline V and J ends were trimmed by 4 bases and 2 bases, with 24 bases remaining between them. The CDR3 consists of 18 residues. Germline CDR1 reads SGDLS; CDR2 reads YYNGEE. CDR3: CASSLRSVEGGLNYGYTF. The CDR3 coding sequence is TGTGCCAGCAGCCTGCGTAGCGTTGAGGGGGGACTGAACTATGGCTACACCTTC.

The genes are TRBV11-3 and TRBJ2-2; either TRBD1 or TRBD2 may fit D (5 bases each). From germline, CDR1 is SGHNT and CDR2 YENEEA. The V end was cut by 5 bases, the J end by 5 bases, with 18 bases between. The CDR3 is 16 amino acids. CDR3: CASSPQSGGGTGELFF. The DNA for the CDR3 is TGTGCCAGCAGCCCCCAGTCTGGGGGTGGGACCGGGGAGCTGTTTTTT.

J is TRBJ2-7 and V is TRBV4-1; 9 positions match TRBD2. This CDR3 spans 15 amino acids. Germline CDR1 MGHRA, CDR2 YSYEKL. Trimming cost V 1 base and J 2 bases; bases outside gene matches: 3. The CDR3 coding sequence is TGCGCCAGCAGCCAAGTCGCTAGCGGGACCTACGAGCAGTACTTC. Translated: CASSQVASGTYEQYF.

The rearrangement joins TRBV7-2 to TRBJ1-5; no clear D gene. V lost 4 bases, J lost 3 bases, and 7 bases lay in between. This CDR3 has 13 residues. Germline V gene data show CDR1 as SGHTA and CDR2 as FQGNSA. This CDR3 is CASSWGSNQPQHF. Written as DNA, the CDR3 is TGTGCCAGCAGCTGGGGTTCCAATCAGCCCCAGCATTTT.